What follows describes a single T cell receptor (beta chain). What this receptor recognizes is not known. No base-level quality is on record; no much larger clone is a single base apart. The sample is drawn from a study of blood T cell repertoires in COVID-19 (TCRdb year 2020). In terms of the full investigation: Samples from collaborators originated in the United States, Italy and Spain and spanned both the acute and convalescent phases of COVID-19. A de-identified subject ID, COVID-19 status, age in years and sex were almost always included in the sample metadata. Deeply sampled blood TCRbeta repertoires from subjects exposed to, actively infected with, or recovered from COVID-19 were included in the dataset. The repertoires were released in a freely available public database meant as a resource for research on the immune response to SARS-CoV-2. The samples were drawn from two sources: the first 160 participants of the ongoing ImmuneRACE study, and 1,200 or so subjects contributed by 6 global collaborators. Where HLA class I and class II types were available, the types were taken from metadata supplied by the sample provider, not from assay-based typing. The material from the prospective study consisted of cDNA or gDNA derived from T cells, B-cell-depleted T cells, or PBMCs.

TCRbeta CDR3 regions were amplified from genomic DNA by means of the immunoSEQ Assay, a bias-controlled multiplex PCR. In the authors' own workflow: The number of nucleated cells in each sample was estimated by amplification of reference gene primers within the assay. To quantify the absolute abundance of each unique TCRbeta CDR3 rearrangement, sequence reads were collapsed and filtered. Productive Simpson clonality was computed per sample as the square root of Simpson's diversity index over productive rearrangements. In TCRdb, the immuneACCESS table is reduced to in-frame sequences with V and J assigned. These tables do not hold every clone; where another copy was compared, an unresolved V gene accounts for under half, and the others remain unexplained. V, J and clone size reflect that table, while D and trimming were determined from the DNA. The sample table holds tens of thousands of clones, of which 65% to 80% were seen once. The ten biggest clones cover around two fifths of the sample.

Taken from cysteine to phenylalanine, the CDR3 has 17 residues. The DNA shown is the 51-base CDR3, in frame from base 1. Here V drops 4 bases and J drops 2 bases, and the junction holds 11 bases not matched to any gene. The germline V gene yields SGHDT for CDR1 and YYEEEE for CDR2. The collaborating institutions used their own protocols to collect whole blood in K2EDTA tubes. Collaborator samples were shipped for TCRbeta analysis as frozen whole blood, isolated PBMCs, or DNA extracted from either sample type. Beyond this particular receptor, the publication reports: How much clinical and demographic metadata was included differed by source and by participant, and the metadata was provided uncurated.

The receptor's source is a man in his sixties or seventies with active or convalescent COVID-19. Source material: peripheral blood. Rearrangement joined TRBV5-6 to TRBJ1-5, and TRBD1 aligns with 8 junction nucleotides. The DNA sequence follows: TGTGCCAGCAGCATATACCTGACAGGGGAGGGCAATCAGCCCCAGCATTTT. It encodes CASSIYLTGEGNQPQHF.